The clone carrying this TCR beta chain was seen more than once but under ten times. Its antigen remains unknown. The data belong to a study of T cell responses to AZD1222 COVID-19 vaccine. The study, taken as a whole, reports: It should be noted that donors were predominantly white British and more often female, and clonal diversity was possibly underestimated. The study identified only a handful of AZD1222 recipients as seropositive at baseline. Increased Spike-specific TCR breadth and depth were observed after two AZD1222 doses.

V was clipped by 1 base and J by 8 bases, with 14 bases between them. The CDR3 loop spans 14 amino acids. The germline V gene has CDR1 SNHLY and CDR2 FYNNEI. Repertoires were generated with immunoSEQ multiplex PCR, while TCRdb's copy carries only in-frame clones and drops some. The data show approximately 190,000 clones, approximately 90% seen once. The sequences come from peripheral blood, collected 28 days after the second dose of the MenACWY control vaccine. The receptor was derived from an adult who received the MenACWY meningococcal vaccine as a control. J is TRBJ1-1 and V is TRBV2; D gene ambiguous. This CDR3 reads CASSEDVGQAEAFF. The DNA for the CDR3 is TGTGCCAGCAGTGAAGATGTTGGGCAGGCCGAAGCTTTCTTT.